This is a list of T cell receptor beta chains from one sample in a study of preoperative IRX-2 immunotherapy in early breast cancer. Sequencing was performed with immunoSEQ multiplex PCR; in TCRdb, only in-frame clones are kept and a portion is missing. Of 25,000 to 30,000 clones in the sample, around four fifths were seen once. The sample was lymph node tissue, taken after IRX-2 immunotherapy. Source of these receptors: a human donor with breast cancer. Each CDR3 is given with its conserved first and last residue. The order of the fields is clone size, D gene, J gene, V gene, CDR3 protein, CDR3 DNA. The D gene is left open where the match is weak. Where a row states a size, it is once, few, many or the class of an expanded clone; other rows omit it.

once TRBD1 TRBJ1-2 TRBV19 CASSTGTGHYGYTF TGTGCCAGTAGTACCGGGACAGGGCATTATGGCTACACCTTC
- - TRBJ2-6 TRBV12-5 CASGYAGANVLTF TGTGCTAGTGGTTACGCTGGGGCCAACGTCCTGACTTTC
- TRBD1 TRBJ1-2 TRBV6-8 CASSYSGTGGFHNGYTF TGTGCCAGCAGTTACTCCGGGACAGGGGGATTTCACAATGGCTACACCTTC
- - TRBJ1-3 TRBV19 CASFAPSGNTIYF TGTGCCAGTTTCGCCCCCTCTGGAAACACCATATATTTT
- - TRBJ1-4 TRBV28 CASVGGAREKLFF TGTGCCAGCGTAGGGGGGGCAAGAGAAAAACTGTTTTTT
once TRBD1 TRBJ1-2 TRBV5-1 CASSLGQGHYGYTF TGCGCCAGCAGCCTAGGACAGGGACACTATGGCTACACCTTC
- TRBD1 TRBJ1-1 TRBV19 CASTPGQGSTEAFF TGTGCCAGTACCCCAGGACAGGGATCCACTGAAGCTTTCTTT
- TRBD1 TRBJ2-2 TRBV18 CASSPRQGNTGELFF TGTGCCAGCTCACCTCGACAGGGTAACACCGGGGAGCTGTTTTTT
- TRBD2 TRBJ2-5 TRBV28 CASRPSPSGGSWWTQYF TGTGCCAGCAGACCCTCCCCTAGCGGGGGGTCCTGGTGGACCCAGTACTTC
once - TRBJ2-5 TRBV19 CASSIGLGGETQYF TGTGCCAGTAGTATAGGGCTAGGAGGGGAGACCCAGTACTTC
- - TRBJ1-1 TRBV19 CASDLGGVNTEAFF TGTGCCAGTGACTTGGGGGGAGTGAACACTGAAGCTTTCTTT
- - TRBJ1-1 TRBV5-1 CASSLAWRGAGTEAFF TGCGCCAGCAGCTTGGCCTGGAGGGGCGCGGGGACTGAAGCTTTCTTT
- TRBD1 TRBJ1-2 TRBV28 CASSSGRTGYGYTF TGTGCCAGCAGTTCCGGAAGGACAGGGTATGGCTACACCTTC